The 14 T cell receptor beta chains in this list originate from one sample, sequenced in a study of vaccination effects on CD4 cells after COVID-19. Researchers isolated CD4+ T cells once ten to eleven days of culture had elapsed. The participants, recipients of two vaccine doses, got either BNT162b2 or mRNA-1273. TCRdb's copy holds only in-frame clones and misses some; the assay was immunoSEQ multiplex PCR. The sample yields approximately 38,000 clones, around 71% seen once. Antigen specificity for these receptors is unknown. The material sequenced was CD4+ T cells from PBMCs cultured without peptide, taken after COVID-19 vaccination. These receptors were obtained from a human donor who received a COVID-19 vaccine.

This clone was seen only a few times. The V gene is TRBV7-9, the J gene TRBJ1-1; D unclear. V shed 6 bases and J shed 11 bases, with 19 bases lying between them. The germline CDR1 and CDR2 sequences are SEHNR and FQNEAQ (reference sequence). The CDR3 length is 13 residues. In DNA form, the CDR3 reads TGTGCCAGCAGATTTACAGAGGGCGGATCGGCTTTCTTT. It encodes CASRFTEGGSAFF.

The gene calls are TRBV18 and TRBJ1-2; 8 bases fit TRBD1. Unmatched junction bases numbered 4, after V lost 5 bases and J lost 8 bases. The CDR3 runs 12 residues. The germline V gene has CDR1 KGHSH and CDR2 LQKENI. The DNA of the CDR3 is TGTGCCAGCTCAGCAGGACAGGGCGGCTACACCTTC. Its translation is CASSAGQGGYTF.

This clone was detected a few times. The genes are TRBV4-1 and TRBJ1-6; 7 nucleotides line up with TRBD1. Germline CDR1 MGHRA, CDR2 YSYEKL. V lost 0 bases, J lost 7 bases, and 3 bases stayed unmatched. This CDR3 is built from 15 residues. The CDR3 is CASSQDGQANSPLHF. The CDR3 coding sequence is TGCGCCAGCAGCCAAGACGGACAGGCGAATTCACCCCTCCACTTT.

V usage is TRBV30 and J usage is TRBJ2-1; no clear D. V was shortened by 0 bases and J by 7 bases, with 10 bases between the two germline ends. This CDR3 has 13 amino acids. Germline CDR1 and CDR2: GTSNPN and SVGIG (reference sequence). CDR3 DNA: TGTGCCTGGAGTGTTGACTTGCTTAATGAGCAGTTCTTC. Translating gives CAWSVDLLNEQFF.

The J gene is TRBJ1-1, the V gene TRBV5-6, with a tentative D call TRBD1 (6 bases). Germline V gene lookup returns CDR1 SGHDT and CDR2 YYEEEE. The CDR3 runs to 13 residues. V was trimmed by 2 bases and J by 4 bases, leaving 9 bases between them. For the CDR3, the DNA is TGTGCCAGCAGCTTACAGGGATCCACTGAAGCTTTCTTT. Its translation is CASSLQGSTEAFF.

This chain uses TRBV6-6 with TRBJ2-5, with D possibly matching TRBD2 (6 bases). V lost 11 bases and J 4 bases, leaving 11 bases between the germline ends. The CDR3 consists of 11 residues. In germline, CDR1 is MNHNY, CDR2 SVGAGI (reference sequence). The CDR3 DNA reads TGTGCCTCAGGGCGGGGAGAGACCCAGTACTTC. Encoded protein: CASGRGETQYF.

J is TRBJ1-4 and V is TRBV5-5; D call uncertain. Germline V gives CDR1 SGHKS, CDR2 YYEKEE (reference sequence). V was clipped by 4 bases and J by 3 bases, with 13 bases between them. This CDR3 is 15 amino acids long. The CDR3 DNA reads TGTGCCAGCAGCCCCGGGGAGGTTGCTAATGAAAAACTGTTTTTT. Translating gives CASSPGEVANEKLFF.

This CDR3 reads CAWQLLRREAFF. CDR3 sequence (DNA): TGTGCCTGGCAACTGCTCCGTCGGGAAGCTTTCTTT. The chain has TRBV30 and TRBJ1-1; D gene uncertain. Per the germline V gene, CDR1 is GTSNPN and CDR2 is SVGIG (reference sequence). The CDR3 spans 12 residues. Trimming shortened V by 5 bases and J by 8 bases, and 15 bases separated the two germline ends. Using reference TRBV30 and TRBJ1-1 for the parts outside the CDR3, the full variable domain is SQTIHQWPATLVQPVGSPLSLECTVEGTSNPNLYWYRQAAGRGLQLLFYSVGIGQISSEVPQNLSASRPQDRQFILSSKKLLLSDSGFYLCAWQLLRREAFFGQGTRLTVV.

The V call is TRBV27, the J call TRBJ1-4; D gene ambiguous. Trimming stripped 0 bases from V and 5 bases from J, with 16 bases between. The germline CDR1 and CDR2 sequences are MNHEY and SMNVEV (reference sequence). The CDR3 length is 17 residues. CDR3 residues: CASSLSNSARENEKLFF. CDR3 DNA sequence: TGTGCCAGCAGTTTATCGAACTCGGCCCGGGAAAATGAAAAACTGTTTTTT.

V gene TRBV6-5 combines with J gene TRBJ1-5; D is unresolved. Per germline, CDR1 MNHEY and CDR2 SVGAGI. CDR3 size: 15 residues. Trimming shortened V by 6 bases and J by 2 bases, and 14 bases separated the two germline ends. This chain's CDR3 is CASSAQTAGNQPQHF. For the CDR3, the DNA is TGTGCCAGCAGCGCCCAGACCGCCGGCAATCAGCCCCAGCATTTT.

The V call is TRBV9, the J call TRBJ2-5; D is uncertain. The ends were cut back, 2 bases at V and 5 bases at J, with 13 bases in the middle. CDR3 length: 14 amino acids. The V gene's germline CDR1 is SGDLS and CDR2 YYNGEE. CDR3 DNA sequence: TGTGCCAGCAGCGTCGGCCAGATGTCGGAGACCCAGTACTTC. Translating gives CASSVGQMSETQYF.

In its sample, this clone was seen a few times. The rearrangement links TRBV27 to TRBJ2-7; D assignment may be TRBD1 or TRBD2 (6 bases each). CDR1 and CDR2 from the germline V gene are MNHEY and SMNVEV (reference sequence). The CDR3 contains 14 residues. V lost 6 bases and J 1 base, leaving 13 bases between the germline ends. Here the CDR3 reads CASRQSGASYEQYF. DNA of the CDR3: TGTGCCAGCAGACAGTCGGGGGCATCCTACGAGCAGTACTTC.

In its sample, this clone was seen once. This chain connects TRBV2 to TRBJ2-3; D remains ambiguous. Germline V lookup: CDR1 SNHLY, CDR2 FYNNEI. There are 14 residues in the CDR3. V gave up 7 bases and J gave up 1 base, with 12 bases separating them. CDR3 in DNA: TGTGCCAGCACTAGGGTAGTTGGCACAGATACGCAGTATTTT. As protein: CASTRVVGTDTQYF.

This chain uses TRBV3-1 (or the pseudogene TRBV3-2) with TRBJ2-7; TRBD1 matches 9 bases. The J segment lost 3 bases and the V segment lost 3 bases, leaving 9 bases of the junction unmatched. This CDR3 has 16 amino acids. Germline V CDR1 and CDR2: LGHDT, YNNKEL (reference sequence). CDR3 DNA sequence: TGTGCCAGCAGCCACTTTCCGGGACAGGGAAACTACGAGCAGTACTTC. Translation: CASSHFPGQGNYEQYF.